The rows below give T cell receptor beta chains drawn from one sample of a study of graft-versus-host responses after intestinal transplantation. Measured with immunoSEQ multiplex PCR; TCRdb has only the in-frame clones, and not every one. The sample contains about 80,000 clones, roughly 90% of which appear only once. Sequencing was performed on PBMCs, taken 98 days after intestinal transplantation. All receptors come from a human patient who received an intestinal transplant, so some T cells may come from the graft donor. Each CDR3 is given with its conserved first and last residue. A D gene is named only where the DNA matches it firmly. Rows give clone size only sometimes, using once, few, many, or a class for an expanded clone.

. | TRBJ2-5 | . | TRBV11-3 | CASSRGPRETQYF | TGTGCCAGCAGCAGGGGCCCACGGGAGACCCAGTACTTC
. | TRBJ2-1 | TRBD2 | TRBV10-3 | CAISEQAGEPRNEQFF | TGTGCCATCAGTGAGCAAGCGGGAGAACCCAGGAACGAGCAGTTCTTC
. | TRBJ1-2 | . | TRBV9 | CASSLAEGYYGYTF | TGTGCCAGCAGCCTCGCCGAGGGTTACTATGGCTACACCTTC
once | TRBJ1-5 | . | TRBV4-2 | CASSQALRGDGNQPQHF | TGTGCCAGCAGCCAAGCACTTCGGGGGGATGGCAATCAGCCCCAGCATTTT
. | TRBJ2-7 | TRBD1 | TRBV30 | CAWSGTGLLPSYEQYF | TGTGCCTGGAGTGGGACAGGGCTTCTCCCTTCCTACGAGCAGTACTTC
. | TRBJ2-2 | TRBD1 | TRBV7-9 | CASSPGTGGEGTGELFF | TGTGCCAGCAGCCCCGGGACAGGGGGCGAGGGCACCGGGGAGCTGTTTTTT
. | TRBJ2-2 | TRBD1 | TRBV11-3 | CASSLEAGGWELFF | TGTGCCAGCAGCTTAGAGGCAGGGGGCTGGGAGCTGTTTTTT
. | TRBJ2-7 | . | TRBV7-2 | CASSWGGTLEQYF | TGTGCCAGCAGTTGGGGGGGGACACTCGAGCAGTACTTC
. | TRBJ1-1 | . | TRBV7-6 | CASSLAFTANTEAFF | TGTGCCAGCAGCTTAGCGTTTACGGCGAACACTGAAGCTTTCTTT
. | TRBJ2-3 | . | TRBV27 | CASSWAGAGTDTQYF | TGTGCCAGCAGTTGGGCGGGGGCCGGCACAGATACGCAGTATTTT
once | TRBJ2-2 | . | TRBV28 | CASSSGNTGELFF | TGTGCCAGCTCTTCAGGGAACACCGGGGAGCTGTTTTTT
. | TRBJ2-5 | . | TRBV11-3 | CASSFSLAETQYF | TGTGCCAGCAGCTTTAGTCTAGCGGAGACCCAGTACTTC
. | TRBJ2-3 | . | TRBV5-4 | CASSLGTSGGDTQYF | TGTGCCAGCAGCTTGGGTACTAGTGGGGGAGATACGCAGTATTTT
. | TRBJ1-2 | TRBD1 | TRBV4-1 | CASSQDSGRDSLPYGYTF | TGCGCCAGCAGCCAAGATTCCGGCCGGGACAGCCTGCCCTATGGCTACACCTTC
. | TRBJ2-7 | . | TRBV6-1 | CAIEGDGPYEQYF | TGTGCCATCGAAGGGGACGGACCCTACGAGCAGTACTTC
few | TRBJ2-7 | . | TRBV5-1 | CASGRGGGGEQYF | TGCGCCAGCGGGAGGGGGGGAGGCGGCGAGCAGTACTTC
. | TRBJ2-1 | TRBD2 | TRBV5-1 | CASSFGLAGGVNEQFF | TGCGCCAGCAGCTTCGGACTAGCGGGGGGTGTGAATGAGCAGTTCTTC
few | TRBJ1-2 | TRBD1 | TRBV5-1 | CASSIDRDYGYTF | TGCGCCAGCAGCATAGACAGGGACTATGGCTACACCTTC
. | TRBJ1-1 | . | TRBV5-4 | CASSPQPTDLNTEAFF | TGTGCCAGCAGCCCCCAACCGACAGATTTGAACACTGAAGCTTTCTTT
. | TRBJ2-7 | TRBD2 | TRBV2 | CASSPGLAARVRHPPYEQYF | TGTGCCAGCAGCCCAGGACTAGCGGCTAGAGTGCGCCACCCCCCCTACGAGCAGTACTTC
once | TRBJ2-7 | TRBD2 | TRBV28 | CASSLTSGTYYEQYF | TGTGCCAGCAGCTTGACTAGCGGGACTTACTACGAGCAGTACTTC
once | TRBJ2-7 | . | TRBV5-1 | CASSHDGTIYEQYF | TGCGCCAGCAGTCACGACGGGACAATCTACGAGCAGTACTTC
. | TRBJ2-5 | . | TRBV30 | CAWSMGGETQYF | TGTGCCTGGAGTATGGGAGGAGAGACCCAGTACTTC
. | TRBJ2-3 | TRBD2 | TRBV28 | CASSPAGLASDTQYF | TGTGCCAGCAGTCCGGCAGGACTAGCGTCGGATACGCAGTATTTT
. | TRBJ1-2 | . | TRBV27 | CASSFSHGVSYGYTF | TGTGCCAGCAGTTTTTCCCATGGGGTATCCTATGGCTACACCTTC
. | TRBJ2-3 | . | TRBV27 | CASSLFGHAGDTQYF | TGTGCCAGCAGTTTATTTGGGCATGCTGGCGATACGCAGTATTTT
few | TRBJ2-7 | . | TRBV10-3 | CATGRSSYEQYF | TGTGCCACCGGACGGAGCTCCTACGAGCAGTACTTC
. | TRBJ2-5 | . | TRBV19 | CASSWDGQETQYF | TGTGCCAGTAGCTGGGACGGTCAAGAGACCCAGTACTTC
. | TRBJ1-2 | TRBD1 | TRBV4-1 | CASSQEGQGVHYGYTF | TGCGCCAGCAGCCAAGAGGGACAGGGTGTTCACTATGGCTACACCTTC